This T cell receptor (beta chain) was found in a study of T cell responses to AZD1222 COVID-19 vaccine. About the study: Pooling covered second doses at about 4 or about 12 weeks. Study results and limitations: Clonal diversity may have been underestimated in mostly white British donors. Without day 14 samples, only post-peak T cell repertoires were studied.

The CDR3 loop spans 15 amino acids. V shed 1 base and J shed 8 bases, with 14 bases lying between them. Germline V CDR1 and CDR2: SGHTA, FQGNSA. Turning to this clone: The antigen is unknown.

Using immunoSEQ multiplex PCR, the repertoire was profiled, and TCRdb retains in-frame clones only, with some absent. The sample shows 95,000 to 150,000 clones, 92% of them seen only once. This receptor was taken from an adult in good health. The J gene is TRBJ1-4, the V gene TRBV7-2, with TRBD1 as a possible D gene (5 bases). Specimen: peripheral blood, collected on day 0 of AZD1222 vaccination. CDR3 residues: CASSLVGGFEEKLFF. CDR3 sequence (DNA): TGTGCCAGCAGCTTAGTTGGGGGTTTTGAAGAAAAACTGTTTTTT.